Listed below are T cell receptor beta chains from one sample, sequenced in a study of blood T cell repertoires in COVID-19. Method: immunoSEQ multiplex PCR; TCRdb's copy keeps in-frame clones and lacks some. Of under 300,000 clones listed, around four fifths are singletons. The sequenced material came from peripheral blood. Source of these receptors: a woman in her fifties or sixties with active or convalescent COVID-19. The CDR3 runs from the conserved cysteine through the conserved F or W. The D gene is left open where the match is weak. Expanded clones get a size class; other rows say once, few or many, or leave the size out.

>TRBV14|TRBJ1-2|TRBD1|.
CASSQPGQGAYGYTF
TGTGCCAGCAGCCAACCGGGACAGGGGGCCTATGGCTACACCTTC
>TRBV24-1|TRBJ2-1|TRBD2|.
CATSDLTSGRRNEQFF
TGTGCCACCAGTGATTTGACTAGCGGGAGAAGGAATGAGCAGTTCTTC
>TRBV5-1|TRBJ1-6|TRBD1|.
CASSLVGDRVSPLHF
TGCGCCAGCAGCTTGGTAGGGGACAGGGTTTCACCCCTCCACTTT
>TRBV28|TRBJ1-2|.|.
CASSLSGSPGNYGYTF
TGTGCCAGCAGTTTAAGTGGGTCTCCCGGGAATTATGGCTACACCTTC
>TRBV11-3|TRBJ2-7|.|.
CASRPPGTPDYEQYF
TGTGCCAGCAGACCACCGGGGACTCCCGACTACGAGCAGTACTTC
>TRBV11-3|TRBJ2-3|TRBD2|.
CASSPRRLAGSGDTQYF
TGTGCCAGCAGCCCCCGCCGACTAGCGGGATCGGGAGATACGCAGTATTTT
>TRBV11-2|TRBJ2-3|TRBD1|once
CASETDRGLDTQYF
TGTGCCAGCGAGACCGACAGGGGGTTGGATACGCAGTATTTT
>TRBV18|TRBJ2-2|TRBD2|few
CASSLGLETGELFF
TGTGCCAGCTCACTGGGACTAGAGACCGGGGAGCTGTTTTTT
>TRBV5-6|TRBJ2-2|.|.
CASSDPGRMSTGELFF
TGTGCCAGCAGCGACCCCGGCAGGATGTCCACCGGGGAGCTGTTTTTT
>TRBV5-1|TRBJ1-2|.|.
CASSSNRAEVYGYTF
TGCGCCAGCAGCAGTAACAGGGCCGAAGTTTATGGCTACACCTTC
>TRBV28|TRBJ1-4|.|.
CASRPPGGATNEKLFF
TGTGCCAGCAGACCCCCCGGGGGAGCAACTAATGAAAAACTGTTTTTT
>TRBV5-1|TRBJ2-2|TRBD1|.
CASQEGQGHGELFF
TGCGCCAGCCAGGAGGGACAGGGTCACGGGGAGCTGTTTTTT
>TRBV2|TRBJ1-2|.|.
CASSEDRDYGYTF
TGTGCCAGCAGTGAAGACAGGGACTATGGCTACACCTTC
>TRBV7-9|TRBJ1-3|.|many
CAWGEGNTIYF
TGTGCCTGGGGAGAAGGAAACACCATATATTTT